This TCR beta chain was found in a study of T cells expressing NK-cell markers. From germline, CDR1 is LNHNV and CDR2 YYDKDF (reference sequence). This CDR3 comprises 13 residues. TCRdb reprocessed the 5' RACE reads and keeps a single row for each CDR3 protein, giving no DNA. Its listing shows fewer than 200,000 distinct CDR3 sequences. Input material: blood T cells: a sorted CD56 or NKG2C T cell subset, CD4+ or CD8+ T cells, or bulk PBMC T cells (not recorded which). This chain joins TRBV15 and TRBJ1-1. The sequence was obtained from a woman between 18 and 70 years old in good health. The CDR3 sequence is CATSRDWETEAFF.